The count of the clone carrying this T cell receptor (beta chain) is one. The junction departs from germline at one end; a sequencing error may be responsible. This specimen belongs to a study of T cells in localized non-small cell lung cancer. Germline values: CDR1 LNHDA, CDR2 SQIVND (reference sequence). This CDR3 has 14 amino acids. TCRdb's table, derived via immunoSEQ multiplex PCR, lists solely in-frame clones and lacks some. The data show 90,000 or so clones, roughly 89% seen once. The chain recombines TRBV19 with TRBJ1-1; the D gene is possibly TRBD1 (5 bases). This clonotype was sampled from a man between 35 and 75 years old with stage I squamous cell lung carcinoma. Source: peripheral blood, taken before any cancer treatment. CDR3 residues: CASSITGGNAEAFF. The CDR3 DNA reads as TGTGCCAGTAGTATAACCGGGGGGAACGCTGAAGCTTTCTTT.